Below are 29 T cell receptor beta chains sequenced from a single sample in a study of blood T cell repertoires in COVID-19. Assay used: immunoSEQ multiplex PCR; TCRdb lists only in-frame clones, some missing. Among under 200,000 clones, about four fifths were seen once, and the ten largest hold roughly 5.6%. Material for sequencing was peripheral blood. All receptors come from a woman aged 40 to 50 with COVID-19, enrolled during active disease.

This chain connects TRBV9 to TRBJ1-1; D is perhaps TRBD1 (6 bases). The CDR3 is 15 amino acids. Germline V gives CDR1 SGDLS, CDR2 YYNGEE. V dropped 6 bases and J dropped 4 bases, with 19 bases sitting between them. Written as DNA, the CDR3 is TGTGCCAGCAACCTCGGAGGGGGGGTGGGCACTGAAGCTTTCTTT. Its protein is CASNLGGGVGTEAFF. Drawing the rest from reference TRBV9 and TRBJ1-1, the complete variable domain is DSGVTQTPKHLITATGQRVTLRCSPRSGDLSVYWYQQSLDQGLQFLIQYYNGEERAKGNILERFSAQQFPDLHSELNLSSLELGDSALYFCASNLGGGVGTEAFFGQGTRLTVV.

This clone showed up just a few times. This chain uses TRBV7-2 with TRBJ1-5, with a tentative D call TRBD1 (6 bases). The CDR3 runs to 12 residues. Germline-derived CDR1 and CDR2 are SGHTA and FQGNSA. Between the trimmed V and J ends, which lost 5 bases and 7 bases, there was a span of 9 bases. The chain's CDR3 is CASSVQGQPQHF. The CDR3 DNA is TGTGCCAGCAGCGTACAGGGCCAGCCCCAGCATTTT.

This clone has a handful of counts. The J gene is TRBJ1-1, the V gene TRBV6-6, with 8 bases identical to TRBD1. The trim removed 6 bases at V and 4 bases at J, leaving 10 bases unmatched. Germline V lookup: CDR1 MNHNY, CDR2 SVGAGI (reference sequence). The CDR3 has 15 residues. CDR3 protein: CASSLRTGWPTEAFF. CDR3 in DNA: TGTGCCAGCAGCCTGAGGACAGGGTGGCCCACTGAAGCTTTCTTT.

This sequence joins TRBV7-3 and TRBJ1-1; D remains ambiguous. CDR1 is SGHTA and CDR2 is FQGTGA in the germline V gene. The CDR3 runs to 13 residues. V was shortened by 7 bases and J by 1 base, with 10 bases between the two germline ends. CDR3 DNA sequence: TGTGCCAGCAAGCGACCGACGAACACTGAAGCTTTCTTT. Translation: CASKRPTNTEAFF.

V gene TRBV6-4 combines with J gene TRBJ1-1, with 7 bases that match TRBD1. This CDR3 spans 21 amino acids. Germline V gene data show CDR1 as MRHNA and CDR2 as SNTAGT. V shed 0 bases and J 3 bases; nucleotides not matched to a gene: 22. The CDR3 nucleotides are TGTGCCAGCAGTGACTCTCGGGGTAGAAAACAGGGGACGTTTTTGGACACTGAAGCTTTCTTT. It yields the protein CASSDSRGRKQGTFLDTEAFF.

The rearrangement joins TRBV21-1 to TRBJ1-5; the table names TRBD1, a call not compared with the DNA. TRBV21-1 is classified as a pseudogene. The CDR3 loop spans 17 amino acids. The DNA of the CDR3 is TGTGCCAGCAGCAAAGGTACCGGGACAGGGGCCAATCAGCCCCAGCATTTT. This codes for CASSKGTGTGANQPQHF.

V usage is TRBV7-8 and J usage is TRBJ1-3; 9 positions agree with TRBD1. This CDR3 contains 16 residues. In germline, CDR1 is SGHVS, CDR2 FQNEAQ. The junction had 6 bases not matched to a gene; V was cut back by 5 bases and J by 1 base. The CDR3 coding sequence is TGTGCCAGCAGCCATGCACAGGGGGCGTCTGGAAACACCATATATTTT. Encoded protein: CASSHAQGASGNTIYF.

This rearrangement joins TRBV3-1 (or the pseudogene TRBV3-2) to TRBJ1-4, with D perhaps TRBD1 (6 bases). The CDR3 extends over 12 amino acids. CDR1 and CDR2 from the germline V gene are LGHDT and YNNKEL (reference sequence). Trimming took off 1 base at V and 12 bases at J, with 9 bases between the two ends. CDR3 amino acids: CASSQGEGELFF. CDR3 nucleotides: TGTGCCAGCAGCCAAGGGGAGGGGGAACTGTTTTTT.

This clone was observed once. CDR3 coding DNA: TGTGCCATCAGTGTGGAGGGGAGTGAGCAGTACTTC. Amino acid sequence: CAISVEGSEQYF. The rearrangement uses TRBV10-3 and TRBJ2-7; maybe TRBD2 (6 bases). V shed 4 bases and J shed 7 bases, with 11 bases lying between them. The V gene's germline CDR1 is ENHRY and CDR2 SYGVKD. CDR3 length equals 12 residues.

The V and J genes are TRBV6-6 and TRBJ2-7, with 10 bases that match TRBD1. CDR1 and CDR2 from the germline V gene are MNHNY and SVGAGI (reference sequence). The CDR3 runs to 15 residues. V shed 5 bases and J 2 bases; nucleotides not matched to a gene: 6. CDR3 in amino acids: CASSPWDRGTYEQYF. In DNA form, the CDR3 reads TGTGCCAGCAGTCCCTGGGACAGGGGAACCTACGAGCAGTACTTC.

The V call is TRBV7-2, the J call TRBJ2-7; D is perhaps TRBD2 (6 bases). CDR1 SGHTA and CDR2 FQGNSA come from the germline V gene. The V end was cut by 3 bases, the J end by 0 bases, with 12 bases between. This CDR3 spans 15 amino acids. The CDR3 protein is CASSFSAGYSYEQYF. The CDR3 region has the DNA TGTGCCAGCAGCTTCTCCGCGGGGTACTCCTACGAGCAGTACTTC.

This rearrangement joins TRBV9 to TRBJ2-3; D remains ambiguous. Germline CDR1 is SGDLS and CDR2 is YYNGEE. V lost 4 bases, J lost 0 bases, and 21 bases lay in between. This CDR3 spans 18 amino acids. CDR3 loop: CASSTSPLSTASTDTQYF. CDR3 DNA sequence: TGTGCCAGCAGCACGAGCCCCCTTAGTACAGCTAGCACAGATACGCAGTATTTT.

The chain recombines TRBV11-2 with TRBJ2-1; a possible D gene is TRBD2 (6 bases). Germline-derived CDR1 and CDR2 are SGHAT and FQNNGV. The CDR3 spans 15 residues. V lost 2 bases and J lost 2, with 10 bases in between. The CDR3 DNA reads TGTGCCAGCAGCTTACGGGGGAACGCCTACAATGAGCAGTTCTTC. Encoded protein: CASSLRGNAYNEQFF.

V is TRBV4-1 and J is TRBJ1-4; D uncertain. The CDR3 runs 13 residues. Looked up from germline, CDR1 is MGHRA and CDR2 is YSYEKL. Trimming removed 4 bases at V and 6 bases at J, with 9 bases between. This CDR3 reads CASSPRADEKLFF. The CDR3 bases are TGCGCCAGCAGCCCCCGTGCGGATGAAAAACTGTTTTTT.

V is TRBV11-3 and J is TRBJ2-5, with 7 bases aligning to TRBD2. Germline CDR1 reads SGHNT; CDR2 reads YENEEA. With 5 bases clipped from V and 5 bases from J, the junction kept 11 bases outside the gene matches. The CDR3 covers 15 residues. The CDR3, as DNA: TGTGCCAGCAGCCGAGGAGCGGGGCGTGAGGAGACCCAGTACTTC. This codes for CASSRGAGREETQYF.

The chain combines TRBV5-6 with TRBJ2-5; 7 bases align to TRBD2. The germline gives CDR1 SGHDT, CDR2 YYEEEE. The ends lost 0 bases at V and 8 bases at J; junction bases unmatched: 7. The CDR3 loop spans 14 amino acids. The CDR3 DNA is TGTGCCAGCAGCTTGGATGGCGGGAGTATTACCCAGTACTTC. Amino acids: CASSLDGGSITQYF.

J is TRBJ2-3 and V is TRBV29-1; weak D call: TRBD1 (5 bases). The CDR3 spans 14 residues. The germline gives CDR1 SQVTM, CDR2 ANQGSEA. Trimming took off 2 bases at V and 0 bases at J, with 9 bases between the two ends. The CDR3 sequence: CSVEQGESTDTQYF. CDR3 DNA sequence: TGCAGCGTTGAACAGGGCGAGAGCACAGATACGCAGTATTTT.

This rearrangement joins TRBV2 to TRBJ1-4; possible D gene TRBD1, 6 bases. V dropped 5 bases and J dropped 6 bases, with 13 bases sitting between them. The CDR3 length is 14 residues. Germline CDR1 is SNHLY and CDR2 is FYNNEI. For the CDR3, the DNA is TGTGCCAGCAGTAATCAGGGGCAGGATGAAAAACTGTTTTTT. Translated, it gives CASSNQGQDEKLFF.

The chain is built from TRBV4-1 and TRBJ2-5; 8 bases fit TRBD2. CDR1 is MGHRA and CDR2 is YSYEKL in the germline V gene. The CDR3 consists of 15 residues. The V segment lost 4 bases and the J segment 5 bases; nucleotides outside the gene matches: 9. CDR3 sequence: CASSPSGSGPETQYF. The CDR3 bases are TGCGCCAGCAGCCCCAGCGGGAGTGGGCCGGAGACCCAGTACTTC.

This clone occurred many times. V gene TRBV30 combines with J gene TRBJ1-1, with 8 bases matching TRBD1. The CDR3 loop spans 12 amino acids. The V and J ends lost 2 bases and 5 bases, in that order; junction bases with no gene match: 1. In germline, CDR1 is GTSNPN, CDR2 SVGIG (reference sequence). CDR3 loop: CAWSYRGTEAFF. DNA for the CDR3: TGTGCCTGGAGTTACAGGGGGACTGAAGCTTTCTTT.

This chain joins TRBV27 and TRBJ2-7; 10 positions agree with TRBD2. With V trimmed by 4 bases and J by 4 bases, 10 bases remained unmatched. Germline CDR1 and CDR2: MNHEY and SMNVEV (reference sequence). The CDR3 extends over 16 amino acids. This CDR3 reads CASSSSVGLAWYEQYF. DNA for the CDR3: TGTGCCAGCAGTTCGTCGGTGGGACTAGCGTGGTACGAGCAGTACTTC.

CDR3 residues: CASSPALGEQFF. Written as DNA, the CDR3 is TGTGCCAGCTCACCCGCCCTCGGGGAGCAGTTCTTC. The chain recombines TRBV18 with TRBJ2-1; D is undetermined. Trimming left V 3 bases short and J 10 bases short, with 10 bases between. Per germline, CDR1 KGHSH and CDR2 LQKENI. This CDR3 is 12 amino acids long.

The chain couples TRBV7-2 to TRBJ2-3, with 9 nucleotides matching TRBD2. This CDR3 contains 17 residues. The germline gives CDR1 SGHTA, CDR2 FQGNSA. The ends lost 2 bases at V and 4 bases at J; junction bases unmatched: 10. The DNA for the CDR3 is TGTGCCAGCAGCTTACTGGGTAGCGGGAGTCTCCCAGATACGCAGTATTTT. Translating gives CASSLLGSGSLPDTQYF.

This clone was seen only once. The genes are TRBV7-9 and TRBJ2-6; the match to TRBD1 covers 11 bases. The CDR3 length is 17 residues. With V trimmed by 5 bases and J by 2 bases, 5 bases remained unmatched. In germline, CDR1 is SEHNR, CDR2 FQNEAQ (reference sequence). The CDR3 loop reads CASSHPGQGAGANVLTF. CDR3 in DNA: TGTGCCAGCAGCCACCCGGGACAGGGGGCTGGGGCCAACGTCCTGACTTTC.

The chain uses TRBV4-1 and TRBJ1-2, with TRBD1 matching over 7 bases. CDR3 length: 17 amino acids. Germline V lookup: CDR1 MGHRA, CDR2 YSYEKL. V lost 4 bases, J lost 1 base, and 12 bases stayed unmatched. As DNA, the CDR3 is TGCGCCAGCAGCCTTAGTTCCGGGACAGACGTTAACTATGGCTACACCTTC. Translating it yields CASSLSSGTDVNYGYTF.

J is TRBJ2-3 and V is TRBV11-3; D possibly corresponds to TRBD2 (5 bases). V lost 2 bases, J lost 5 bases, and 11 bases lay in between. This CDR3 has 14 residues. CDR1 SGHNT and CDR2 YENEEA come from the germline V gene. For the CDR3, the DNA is TGTGCCAGCAGCTTATCAGGAGGCGGAGATACGCAGTATTTT. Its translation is CASSLSGGGDTQYF.

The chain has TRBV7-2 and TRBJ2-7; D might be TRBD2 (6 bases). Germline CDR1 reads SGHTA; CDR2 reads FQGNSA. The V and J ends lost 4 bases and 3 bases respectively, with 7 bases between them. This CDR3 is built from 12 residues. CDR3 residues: CASSWRGYEQYF. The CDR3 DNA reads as TGTGCCAGCAGCTGGCGGGGCTACGAGCAGTACTTC.

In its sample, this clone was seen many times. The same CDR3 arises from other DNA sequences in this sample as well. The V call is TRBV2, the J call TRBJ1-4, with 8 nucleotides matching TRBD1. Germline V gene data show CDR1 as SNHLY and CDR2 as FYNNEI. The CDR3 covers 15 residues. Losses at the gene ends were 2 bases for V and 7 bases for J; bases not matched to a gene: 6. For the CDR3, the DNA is TGTGCCAGCAGTGAATTTGGACAGGGAGGTGAAAAACTGTTTTTT. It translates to CASSEFGQGGEKLFF.

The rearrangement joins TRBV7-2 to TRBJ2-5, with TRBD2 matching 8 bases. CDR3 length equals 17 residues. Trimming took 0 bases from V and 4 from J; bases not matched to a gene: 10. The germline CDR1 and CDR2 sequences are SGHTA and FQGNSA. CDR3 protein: CASSLAGRGVKGETQYF. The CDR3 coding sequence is TGTGCCAGCAGCTTAGCCGGGAGGGGGGTTAAGGGAGAGACCCAGTACTTC. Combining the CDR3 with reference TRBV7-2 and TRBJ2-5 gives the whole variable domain GAGVSQSPSNKVTEKGKDVELRCDPISGHTALYWYRQSLGQGLEFLIYFQGNSAPDKSGLPSDRFSAERTGGSVSTLTIQRTQQEDSAVYLCASSLAGRGVKGETQYFGPGTRLLVL.